This T cell receptor beta chain emerged from a study of cytomegalovirus exposure and HLA in healthy donors. The CDR3 totals 14 residues. The J segment lost 6 bases and the V segment lost 4 bases, leaving 6 bases of the junction unmatched. Germline CDR1 MRHNA, CDR2 SNTAGT. Vbeta (60) and Jbeta (13) primers were used in the PCR. Method: immunoSEQ multiplex PCR; TCRdb's copy keeps in-frame clones and lacks some. Across around 110,000 clones, the top ten clones capture roughly 3.5% of the sample. Findings and limits, study-wide: The authors confirmed in vitro that a few CMV-associated chains were specific for CMV antigens.

On this clone: No antigen is known for it.

The sequenced material came from PBMCs. The source of this sequence is a man aged 30 to 45 in good health and CMV-seronegative. This chain connects TRBV6-4 to TRBJ1-2; 9 bases line up with TRBD1. The DNA of the CDR3 is TGTGCCAGCAGTGGGGGGACAGGGCCGGATGGCTACACCTTC. Amino acids: CASSGGTGPDGYTF.